This T cell receptor beta chain was retrieved from a study of technical replicates of blood from a few donors. Clones were read by immunoSEQ multiplex PCR, and TCRdb kept only the in-frame ones, dropping some. The sample includes around 83,000 clones, approximately 90% of them seen just once. V lost 3 bases to trimming and J lost 3 bases, with 13 bases between them. CDR1 is SGHRS and CDR2 is YFSETQ in the germline V gene. The CDR3 is 14 amino acids. The sample taken for sequencing was T cells isolated from PBMCs. The receptor was derived from a human donor in good health. This chain connects TRBV5-1 to TRBJ2-7; maybe TRBD1 (5 bases). The CDR3 protein is CASSSENRIYEQYF. In DNA form, the CDR3 reads TGCGCCAGCAGCTCCGAAAACAGGATCTACGAGCAGTACTTC.